The text below deals with one T cell receptor (beta chain). Assay used: immunoSEQ multiplex PCR; TCRdb lists only in-frame clones, some missing. This table has about 150,000 clones, approximately 93% appearing once. This sample stems from a study of control samples from healthy donors and cancer patients. Germline lookup yields CDR1 SGHRS and CDR2 YFSETQ. The CDR3 is made up of 18 amino acids. Trimming removed 4 bases at V and 0 bases at J, with 23 bases between. This TCR came from a man younger than 35 in good health. The chain joins TRBV5-1 to TRBJ2-7; a weak D match, TRBD2 (6 bases). Material for sequencing was blood. CDR3 sequence: CASSHPLLPLRGSYEQYF. In nucleotides, the CDR3 is TGCGCCAGCAGCCACCCCCTCCTCCCGCTGCGGGGCTCCTACGAGCAGTACTTC.